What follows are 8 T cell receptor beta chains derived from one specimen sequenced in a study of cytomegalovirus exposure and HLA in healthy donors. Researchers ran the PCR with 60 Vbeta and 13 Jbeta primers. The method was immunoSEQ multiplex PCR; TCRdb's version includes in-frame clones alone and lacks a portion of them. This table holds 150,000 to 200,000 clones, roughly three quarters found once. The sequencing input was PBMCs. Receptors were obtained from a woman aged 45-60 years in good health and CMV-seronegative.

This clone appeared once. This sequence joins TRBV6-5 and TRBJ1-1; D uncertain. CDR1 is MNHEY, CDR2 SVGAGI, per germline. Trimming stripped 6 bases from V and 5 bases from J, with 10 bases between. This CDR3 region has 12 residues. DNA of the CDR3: TGTGCCAGCAGAGGCGGCGGAACTGAAGCTTTCTTT. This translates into CASRGGGTEAFF.

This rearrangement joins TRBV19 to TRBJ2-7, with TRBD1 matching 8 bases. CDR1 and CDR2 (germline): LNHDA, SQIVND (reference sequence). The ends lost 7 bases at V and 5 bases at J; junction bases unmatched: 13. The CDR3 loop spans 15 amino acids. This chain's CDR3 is CASIGTGGSLDEQYF. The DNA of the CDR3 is TGTGCCAGTATCGGAACAGGGGGATCACTGGACGAGCAGTACTTC.

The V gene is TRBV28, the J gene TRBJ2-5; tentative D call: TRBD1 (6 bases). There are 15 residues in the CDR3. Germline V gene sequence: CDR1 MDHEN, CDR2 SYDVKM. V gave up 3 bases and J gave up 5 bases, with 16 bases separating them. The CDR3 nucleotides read TGTGCCAGCAGTTTCTCTGGGGGCGCTGGGGAGACCCAGTACTTC. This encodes CASSFSGGAGETQYF.

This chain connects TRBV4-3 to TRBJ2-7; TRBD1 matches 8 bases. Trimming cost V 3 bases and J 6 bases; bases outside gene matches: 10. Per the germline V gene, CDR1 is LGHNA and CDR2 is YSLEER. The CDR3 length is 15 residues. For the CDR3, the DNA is TGCGCCAGCAGCCAGGACAGGGTGGTCGGACGCGAGCAGTACTTC. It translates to CASSQDRVVGREQYF.

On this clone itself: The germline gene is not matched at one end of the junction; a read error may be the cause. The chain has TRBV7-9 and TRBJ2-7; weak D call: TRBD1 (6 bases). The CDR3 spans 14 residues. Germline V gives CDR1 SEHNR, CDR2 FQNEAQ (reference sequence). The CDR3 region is CSSSLWDTSYEQYF. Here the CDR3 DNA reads TGTTCCAGCAGCTTATGGGACACTTCCTACGAGCAGTACTTC.

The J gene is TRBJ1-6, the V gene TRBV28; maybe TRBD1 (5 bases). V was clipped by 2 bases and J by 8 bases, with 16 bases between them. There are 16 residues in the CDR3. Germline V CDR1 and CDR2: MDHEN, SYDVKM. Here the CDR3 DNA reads TGTGCCAGCAGTTTACCAGGGATAACAAGGGATTCACCCCTCCACTTT. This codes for CASSLPGITRDSPLHF.

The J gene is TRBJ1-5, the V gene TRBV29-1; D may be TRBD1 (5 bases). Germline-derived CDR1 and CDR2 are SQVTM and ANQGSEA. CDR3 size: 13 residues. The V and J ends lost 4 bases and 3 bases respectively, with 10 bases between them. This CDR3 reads CSVAKDTNQPQHF. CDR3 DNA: TGCAGCGTTGCAAAGGACACCAATCAGCCCCAGCATTTT. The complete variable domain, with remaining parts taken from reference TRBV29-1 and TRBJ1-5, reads SAVISQKPSRDICQRGTSLTIQCQVDSQVTMMFWYRQQPGQSLTLIATANQGSEATYESGFVIDKFPISRPNLTFSTLTVSNMSPEDSSIYLCSVAKDTNQPQHFGDGTRLSIL.

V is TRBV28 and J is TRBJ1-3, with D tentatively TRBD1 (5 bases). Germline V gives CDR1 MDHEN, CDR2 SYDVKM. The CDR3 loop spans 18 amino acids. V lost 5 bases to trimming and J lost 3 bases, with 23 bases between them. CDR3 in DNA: TGTGCCAGCAGTCCTTGGGGGGGGACCGTACGAGGTGGAAACACCATATATTTT. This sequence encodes CASSPWGGTVRGGNTIYF.